The present entry profiles one T cell receptor beta chain with its context. The CDR3 consists of 16 residues. Trimming took 4 bases from V and 5 from J; bases not matched to a gene: 10. CDR1 is LNHDA, CDR2 SQIVND, per germline (reference sequence). The data derive from a study of T cell responses to AZD1222 COVID-19 vaccine. The data were produced by immunoSEQ multiplex PCR, yet TCRdb's version contains in-frame clones alone and is incomplete. Found here are 150,000 to 190,000 clones, about nine tenths of them singletons; the top ten hold approximately 7.2%. The TCR comes from an adult who had recovered from COVID-19. The J gene is TRBJ1-5, the V gene TRBV19; 8 positions match TRBD1. This specimen consisted of peripheral blood, obtained after recovery from COVID-19. CDR3 loop: CASSRKTGAADQPQHF. In DNA, the CDR3 is TGTGCCAGTAGTAGAAAGACAGGGGCTGCGGATCAGCCCCAGCATTTT.